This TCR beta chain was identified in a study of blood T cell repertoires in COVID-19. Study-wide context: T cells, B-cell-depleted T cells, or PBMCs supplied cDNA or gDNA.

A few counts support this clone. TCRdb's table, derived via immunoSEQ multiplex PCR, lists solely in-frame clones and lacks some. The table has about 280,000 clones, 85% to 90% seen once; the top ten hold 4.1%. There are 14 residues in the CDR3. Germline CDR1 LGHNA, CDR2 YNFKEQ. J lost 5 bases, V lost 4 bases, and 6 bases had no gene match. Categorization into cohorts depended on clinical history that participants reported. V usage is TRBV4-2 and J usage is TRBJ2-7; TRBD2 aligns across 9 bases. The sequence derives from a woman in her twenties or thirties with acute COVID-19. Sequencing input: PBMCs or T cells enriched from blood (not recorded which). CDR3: CASSLLAGGNEQYF. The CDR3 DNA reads TGTGCCAGCAGCCTACTAGCGGGCGGCAACGAGCAGTACTTC.